The 21 T cell receptor beta chains below come from one sample, sequenced in a study of naive and memory T cell subsets. A UMI-containing oligonucleotide was joined by 3' ligation to the TCR cDNA template. The SP2 primer and nested alpha and beta constant region primers amplified ligated cDNA in four rounds. TCRdb redid the calling of the 5' RACE reads with MiXCR, one entry per CDR3 protein. The sample records more than 45,000 distinct CDR3 sequences, approximately 4.5% being singletons. The receptors originated from a female donor in good health.

This clonotype has a count of ten or more. The chain employs TRBV6-5 and TRBJ2-1, with D uncertain. The germline V gene encodes CDR1 MNHEY and CDR2 SVGAGI. CDR3 length equals 15 residues. V lost 5 bases to trimming and J lost 4 bases, with 15 bases between them. For the CDR3, the DNA is TGTGCCAGCAGTGGGTTCATGGACCGATACAATGAGCAGTTCTTC. Translation gives CASSGFMDRYNEQFF.

This clonotype was recorded at least ten times. This chain connects TRBV4-2 to TRBJ2-2; D may correspond to TRBD1 or TRBD2 (5 bases each). V lost 0 bases, J lost 6 bases, and 14 bases lay in between. The germline CDR1 and CDR2 sequences are LGHNA and YNFKEQ. CDR3 size: 16 residues. CDR3 nucleotides: TGTGCCAGCAGCCAAGATCGGTCACGGGGCCCCGGGGAGCTGTTTTTT. This translates into CASSQDRSRGPGELFF.

The sample holds many counts of this clonotype. For the CDR3, the DNA is TGTGCCAGCAGCCAAGATTTTCTCCGGGAGCAGTTCTTC. Its protein is CASSQDFLREQFF. The chain couples TRBV14 to TRBJ2-1, with unresolved D. Per germline, CDR1 SGHDN and CDR2 FVKESK. With 0 bases removed from V and 10 bases from J, the gap between germline ends came to 10 bases. This CDR3 comprises 13 residues.

This clonotype was seen ten or more times. This chain uses TRBV28 with TRBJ2-7; 7 positions agree with TRBD2. J gave up 6 bases and V 6 bases, and 11 bases lay outside the gene matches. This CDR3 spans 14 amino acids. Germline CDR1 and CDR2: MDHEN and SYDVKM. CDR3 protein: CASRPQAGRLEQYF. In DNA, the CDR3 is TGTGCCAGCAGGCCCCAAGCGGGAAGGCTCGAGCAGTACTTC. Full variable domain (missing parts from reference TRBV28 and TRBJ2-7): DVKVTQSSRYLVKRTGEKVFLECVQDMDHENMFWYRQDPGLGLRLIYFSYDVKMKEKGDIPEGYSVSREKKERFSLILESASTNQTSMYLCASRPQAGRLEQYFGPGTRLTVT.

This clonotype was found a few times. V gene TRBV28 combines with J gene TRBJ2-7; a weak D match, TRBD2 (6 bases). Trimming stripped 2 bases from V and 4 bases from J, with 9 bases between. Looked up from germline, CDR1 is MDHEN and CDR2 is SYDVKM. This CDR3 is 13 amino acids long. CDR3 in DNA: TGTGCCAGCAGTTTAAGGAGGGATTACGAGCAGTACTTC. Translation gives CASSLRRDYEQYF.

This clonotype was seen at least ten times. The chain uses TRBV3-1 and TRBJ2-1; 11 bases fit TRBD2. After removal of 3 bases from V and 6 bases from J, the junction contained 1 base not matched to a gene. This CDR3 contains 14 residues. Germline loops: CDR1 LGHDT, CDR2 YNNKEL (reference sequence). As DNA, the CDR3 is TGTGCCAGCAGCCAGACTAGCGGGATCAATGAGCAGTTCTTC. It specifies CASSQTSGINEQFF.

In DNA, the CDR3 is TGCAGCGTCCAGGGACGGGGGTACGAGCAGTACTTC. This codes for CSVQGRGYEQYF. V and J are TRBV29-1 and TRBJ2-7, with TRBD2 as a possible D gene (6 bases). Trimming removed 6 bases at V and 4 bases at J, with 13 bases between. From germline, CDR1 is SQVTM and CDR2 ANQGSEA. This CDR3 has 12 amino acids.

This clonotype was detected ten times or more. This chain joins TRBV15 and TRBJ2-1; possibly TRBD2 for D (5 bases). The germline V and J ends were trimmed by 3 bases and 7 bases, with 10 bases remaining between them. This CDR3 contains 13 residues. Per the germline V gene, CDR1 is LNHNV and CDR2 is YYDKDF (reference sequence). In DNA form, the CDR3 reads TGTGCCACCAGCAGGGGAGTTGGTAATGAGCAGTTCTTC. Its protein is CATSRGVGNEQFF.

The CDR3, as DNA: TGTGCCAGCAGCCGACGGGGACTAGCGGGTTGCACAGATACGCAGTATTTT. Residues: CASSRRGLAGCTDTQYF. This chain uses TRBV7-3 with TRBJ2-3; the match to TRBD2 covers 12 bases. J lost 1 base, V lost 5 bases, and 7 bases had no gene match. This CDR3 comprises 17 residues. The germline V gene has CDR1 SGHTA and CDR2 FQGTGA.

This clonotype has a count of ten or more. V usage is TRBV30 and J usage is TRBJ2-3, with TRBD2 identical over 16 bases. Germline CDR1 GTSNPN, CDR2 SVGIG (reference sequence). After removal of 4 bases from V and 4 bases from J, the junction contained 5 bases not matched to a gene. The CDR3 has 16 amino acids. The CDR3 DNA reads as TGTGCCTGGAATCCGGGACTAGCGGGAGGGGCAGATACGCAGTATTTT. Protein sequence: CAWNPGLAGGADTQYF. Complete variable domain (other parts from reference TRBV30 and TRBJ2-3): SQTIHQWPATLVQPVGSPLSLECTVEGTSNPNLYWYRQAAGRGLQLLFYSVGIGQISSEVPQNLSASRPQDRQFILSSKKLLLSDSGFYLCAWNPGLAGGADTQYFGPGTRLTVL.

This clonotype was counted at least ten times. The V gene is TRBV28, the J gene TRBJ1-1, with a possible D match to TRBD1 (5 bases). CDR1 is MDHEN and CDR2 is SYDVKM in the germline V gene. The length of the CDR3 is 15 residues. V lost 3 bases and J 3 bases, leaving 14 bases between the germline ends. CDR3 sequence: CASSFPGLRDTEAFF. In nucleotides, the CDR3 is TGTGCCAGCAGTTTTCCAGGGCTTAGGGACACTGAAGCTTTCTTT.

This clonotype was recorded at least ten times. CDR3 sequence: CASSQTGFGEQYF. CDR3 DNA: TGCGCCAGCAGCCAAACAGGGTTTGGCGAGCAGTACTTC. This chain joins TRBV4-1 and TRBJ2-7; possibly TRBD1 for D (6 bases). Germline CDR1 is MGHRA and CDR2 is YSYEKL. The CDR3 covers 13 residues. Trimming stripped 2 bases from V and 6 bases from J, with 11 bases between.

V is TRBV5-4 and J is TRBJ1-6; the match to TRBD1 covers 7 bases. This CDR3 region has 15 residues. After removal of 3 bases from V and 0 bases from J, the junction contained 0 bases not matched to a gene. Germline V gene lookup returns CDR1 SGHNT and CDR2 YYREEE (reference sequence). The CDR3 spells CASSWDSSYNSPLHF. CDR3 DNA sequence: TGTGCCAGCAGCTGGGACAGCTCCTATAATTCACCCCTCCACTTT.

This clonotype was detected ten times or more. The chain is built from TRBV29-1 and TRBJ1-2, with 7 bases aligning to TRBD1. The CDR3 runs 12 residues. Looked up from germline, CDR1 is SQVTM and CDR2 is ANQGSEA. V was pared by 3 bases and J by 8 bases, with 6 bases of the junction left unmatched. For the CDR3, the DNA is TGCAGCGTTGATGAGGGGGCTAAGGGCTACACCTTC. Translated, it gives CSVDEGAKGYTF.

The sample holds many counts of this clonotype. V gene TRBV7-9 combines with J gene TRBJ2-7, with 13 bases aligning to TRBD2. V lost 5 bases to trimming and J lost 4 bases; unmatched junction nucleotides: 11. This CDR3 region has 17 residues. Germline-derived CDR1 and CDR2 are SEHNR and FQNEAQ (reference sequence). The CDR3 DNA reads as TGTGCCAGCAGCCCCCCCGGGACTAGCGGGAAAATGTACGAGCAGTACTTC. As protein: CASSPPGTSGKMYEQYF.

A remark on this clonotype: This may be a read error, as it is one base from a much larger clone. Because the CDR3 is missing its conserved closing phenylalanine or tryptophan, this is likely a read error. This chain connects TRBV5-1 to TRBJ1-1; D is perhaps TRBD1 (6 bases). Germline V gives CDR1 SGHRS, CDR2 YFSETQ. Trimming removed 3 bases at V and 6 bases at J, with 27 bases between. The CDR3 spans 18 residues. For the CDR3, the DNA is TGCGCCAGCAGCTCGAAAGCCTCGTGGGACACTGGTGGGGCTGAAGCTTTCCTT. The encoded protein is CASSSKASWDTGGAEAFL.

V gene TRBV6-2 or TRBV6-3 combines with J gene TRBJ1-1, with 7 bases identical to TRBD1. The CDR3 spans 15 residues. The V gene's germline CDR1 is MNHEY and CDR2 SVGEGT. The V segment lost 7 bases and the J segment 1 base; nucleotides outside the gene matches: 9. The CDR3 region is CASNVVAGGNTEAFF. In DNA form, the CDR3 reads TGTGCCAGCAATGTGGTGGCAGGGGGGAACACTGAAGCTTTCTTT.

This clonotype has at least ten counts. This chain uses TRBV28 with TRBJ1-5; no clear D. The CDR3 has 12 residues. The V and J ends lost 7 bases and 0 bases respectively, with 4 bases between them. Germline lookup yields CDR1 MDHEN and CDR2 SYDVKM. The CDR3 loop is CASTYSNQPQHF. The CDR3 region has the DNA TGTGCCAGCACATATAGCAATCAGCCCCAGCATTTT.

This clonotype was found many times. This sequence joins TRBV6-1 and TRBJ1-1; a possible D gene is TRBD1 (5 bases). Trimming shortened V by 6 bases and J by 3 bases, and 14 bases separated the two germline ends. The CDR3 runs 14 residues. Looked up from germline, CDR1 is MNHNS and CDR2 is SASEGT. In DNA, the CDR3 is TGTGCCAGCAGGCTTCAGGGAGGCCACACTGAAGCTTTCTTT. Protein product: CASRLQGGHTEAFF.

This clonotype was counted at least ten times. The chain links TRBV28 to TRBJ2-4, with a tentative D call TRBD2 (5 bases). V was shortened by 5 bases and J by 0 bases, with 11 bases between the two germline ends. CDR1 is MDHEN, CDR2 SYDVKM, per germline. The CDR3 totals 15 residues. Here the CDR3 DNA reads TGTGCCAGCAGTCCTGGGAGCGTAGCCAAAAACATTCAGTACTTC. It codes for CASSPGSVAKNIQYF.

This clonotype appeared many times. The chain recombines TRBV5-1 with TRBJ1-1, with D possibly matching TRBD1 (6 bases). This CDR3 contains 13 residues. V shed 5 bases and J shed 0 bases, with 8 bases lying between them. The germline CDR1 and CDR2 sequences are SGHRS and YFSETQ. CDR3 bases: TGCGCCAGCAGGGACAGCATGAACACTGAAGCTTTCTTT. Translated, it gives CASRDSMNTEAFF.